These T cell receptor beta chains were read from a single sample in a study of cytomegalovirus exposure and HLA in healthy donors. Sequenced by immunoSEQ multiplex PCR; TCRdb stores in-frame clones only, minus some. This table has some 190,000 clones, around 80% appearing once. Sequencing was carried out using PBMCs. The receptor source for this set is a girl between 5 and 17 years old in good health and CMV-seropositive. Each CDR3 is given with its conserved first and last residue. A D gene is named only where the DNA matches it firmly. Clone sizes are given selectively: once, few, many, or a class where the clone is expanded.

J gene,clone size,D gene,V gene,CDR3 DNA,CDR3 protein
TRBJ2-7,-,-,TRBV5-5,TGTGCCAGCAGCTTGGTTAGTTACGAGCAGTACTTC,CASSLVSYEQYF
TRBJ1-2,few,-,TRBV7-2,TGTGCCAGCAGCTTAGGACAGGACTATGGCTACACCTTC,CASSLGQDYGYTF
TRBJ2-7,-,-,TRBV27,-,CASSLGQKYYEQYFGPPTLKEQYF
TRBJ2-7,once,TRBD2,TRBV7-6,TGTGCCAGCAGCTTAGAGGCGCCTAGCGGGAGACCCGAGCAGTACTTC,CASSLEAPSGRPEQYF
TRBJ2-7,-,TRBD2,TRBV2,TGTGCCAGCGGACTAGCGGGAGAGGACGAGCAGTACTTC,CASGLAGEDEQYF
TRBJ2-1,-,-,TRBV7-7,TGTGCTAGCAGTCGAATCCCTCTAAGCTCCTACAATGAGCAGTTCTTC,CASSRIPLSSYNEQFF
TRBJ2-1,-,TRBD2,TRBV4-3,TGCGCCAGCAGCCAGGACGGACTAGCGGGAGAGCAGTTCTTC,CASSQDGLAGEQFF
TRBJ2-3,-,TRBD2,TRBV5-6,TGTGCCAGCAGCTTGTCGGTAGCGGGACCAGATACGCAGTATTTT,CASSLSVAGPDTQYF
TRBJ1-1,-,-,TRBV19,TGTGCCAGTAGATCCCTTCCGGGACAATTAAACACTGAAGCTTTCTTT,CASRSLPGQLNTEAFF
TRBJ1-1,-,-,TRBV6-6,TGTGCCAGCAGTTACCGGGATTTATCTTTCTTT,CASSYRDLSFF
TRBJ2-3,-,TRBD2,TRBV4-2,TGTGTCAGCAGCCCTCAGACTAGCGGGGCCTCAGATACGCAGTATTTT,CVSSPQTSGASDTQYF
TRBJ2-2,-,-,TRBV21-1,TGTGCCAGCAGCACCCTTTACGCTAGCACCGGGGAGCTGTTTTTT,CASSTLYASTGELFF
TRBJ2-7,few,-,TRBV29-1,TGCAGCGTTGAGGGGTGGGGAGACTACGAGCAGTACTTC,CSVEGWGDYEQYF
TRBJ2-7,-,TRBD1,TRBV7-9,TGTGCCAGCAGCTCCTCGGACAGGGAACGCTACGAGCAGTACTTC,CASSSSDRERYEQYF
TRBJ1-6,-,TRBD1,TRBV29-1,TGCAGCGTTGGACAGGGATATAATTCACCCCTCCACTTT,CSVGQGYNSPLHF
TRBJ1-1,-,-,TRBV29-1,TGCAGCGTTGAGGCCAACACTGAAGCTTTCTTT,CSVEANTEAFF
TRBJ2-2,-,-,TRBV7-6,TGTGCCAGCAGCTTAGACACCGGGTCTATCACCGGGGAGCTGTTTTTT,CASSLDTGSITGELFF
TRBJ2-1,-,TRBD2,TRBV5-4,TGTGCCAGCAGCTTGGATCTTGAGCGGGAGTTCAATGAGCAGTTCTTC,CASSLDLEREFNEQFF
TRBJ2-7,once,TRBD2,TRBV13,TGTGCCAGCAGCTTTCGAGGAGCGGGATACTCCTACGAGCAGTACTTC,CASSFRGAGYSYEQYF
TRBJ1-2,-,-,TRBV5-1,TGCGCCAGCAGACAAGGACAGCCTGTATCCACCTATGGCTACACCTTC,CASRQGQPVSTYGYTF
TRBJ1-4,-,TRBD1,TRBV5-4,TGTGCCAGCAGCACTGGGACAGGGGGCGAACGAAAACTGTTTTTT,CASSTGTGGERKLFF
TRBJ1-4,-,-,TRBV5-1,TGCGCCAGCAGCTTGGCAGGCGATAATGAAAAACTGTTTTTT,CASSLAGDNEKLFF
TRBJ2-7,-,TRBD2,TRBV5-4,TGTGCCAGCAGCTTGGCCCCGCCCAACGCGGGAGCCCTCTACGAGCAGTACTTC,CASSLAPPNAGALYEQYF
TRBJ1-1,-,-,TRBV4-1,TGCGCCAGCAGCCAAGCCAGGATGAACACTGAAGCTTTCTTT,CASSQARMNTEAFF
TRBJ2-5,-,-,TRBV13,TGTGCCAGCAGCCACAGGAGATTCCAAGAGACCCAGTACTTC,CASSHRRFQETQYF
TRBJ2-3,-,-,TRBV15,TGTGCCACCAGCAGAGATCTCGCGTTCACAGATACGCAGTATTTT,CATSRDLAFTDTQYF
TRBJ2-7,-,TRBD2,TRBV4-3,TGCGCCAGCAGCCGCGACGCGGCTAGCGGGGACATCTACGAGCAGTACTTC,CASSRDAASGDIYEQYF
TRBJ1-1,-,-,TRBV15,TGTGCCACCAGCAGAGATCGGACCGGGACAGAAGCTTTCTTT,CATSRDRTGTEAFF
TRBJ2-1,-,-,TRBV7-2,TGTGCCAGCAGCTTAGGCGGAGGTGAGCAGTTCTTC,CASSLGGGEQFF
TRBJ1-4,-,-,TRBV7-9,TGTGCCAGCAGCTTGGCACAGTTTAATGAAAAACTGTTTTTT,CASSLAQFNEKLFF
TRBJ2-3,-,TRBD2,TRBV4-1,TGCGCCAGCAGCCAAGGCCCTAGCGGGATAACAGATACGCAGTATTTT,CASSQGPSGITDTQYF
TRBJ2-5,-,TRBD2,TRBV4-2,TGTGCCAGCAGCCAGGGACTAGCGAGGGAAGAAGAGACCCAGTACTTC,CASSQGLAREEETQYF
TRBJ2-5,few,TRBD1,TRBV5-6,TGTGCCAGCAGCCCCGGGACAGGGAGGAAGGAGACCCAGTACTTC,CASSPGTGRKETQYF
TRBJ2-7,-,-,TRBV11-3,TGTGCCAGCAGCTTTGGCGGAAGTTACGAGCAGTACTTC,CASSFGGSYEQYF
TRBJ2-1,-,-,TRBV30,TGTGCCTCGAAGAACAGGGCTACCTACGATGAGCAGTTCTTC,CASKNRATYDEQFF
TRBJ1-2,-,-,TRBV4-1,TGCGCCAGCAGCCAATCCGGGGTGACGGACTATGGCTACACCTTC,CASSQSGVTDYGYTF
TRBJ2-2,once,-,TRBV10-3,TGTGCCATCAGTGTCGGAGGGCTAACCGGGGAGCTGTTTTTT,CAISVGGLTGELFF
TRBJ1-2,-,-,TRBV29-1,TGCAGCGTTGAAGCTTTTGACTATGGCTACACCTTC,CSVEAFDYGYTF
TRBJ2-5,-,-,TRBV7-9,TGTGCCAGCAGCTTAAACTCGGGGAGAGAGACCCAGTACTTC,CASSLNSGRETQYF
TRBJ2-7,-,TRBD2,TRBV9,TGTGCCAGCAGCGTAGGGACTAGCGGAACCTACGAGCAGTACTTC,CASSVGTSGTYEQYF
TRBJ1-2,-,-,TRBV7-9,TGTGCCAGCAGCTTAGCGAGGCCTGCTCTCTATGGCTACACCTTC,CASSLARPALYGYTF
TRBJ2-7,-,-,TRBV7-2,TGTGCCAGCAGCTTATTGCGGGCGGGTAGCGAGCAGTACTTC,CASSLLRAGSEQYF
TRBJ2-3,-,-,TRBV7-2,TGTGCCAGCAGCTTAAATGAAGCGATTAGGACAGATACGCAGTATTTT,CASSLNEAIRTDTQYF
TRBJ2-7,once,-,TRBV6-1,TGTGCCAGCAGTGTTCGTGGACAGTCCCACGAGCAGTACTTC,CASSVRGQSHEQYF
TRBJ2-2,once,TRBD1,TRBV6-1,TGTGCCACCCTGGGACAGCCGAACACCGGGGAGCTGTTTTTT,CATLGQPNTGELFF
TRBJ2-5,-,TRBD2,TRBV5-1,TGCGCCAGCAGCTTGGGACTAGCGGGTCGAGAGACCCAGTACTTC,CASSLGLAGRETQYF
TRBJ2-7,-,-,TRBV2,TGTGCCAGCACGAGGGCTTACGAGCAGTACTTC,CASTRAYEQYF
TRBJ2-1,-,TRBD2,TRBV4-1,TGCGCCAGCAGCCAAGATTCGCGGGAGGCTGACAATGAGCAGTTCTTC,CASSQDSREADNEQFF
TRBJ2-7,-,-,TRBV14,TGTGCCAGCAGTCCTGACGGGGGGCGAAGCTCCTACGAGCAGTACTTC,CASSPDGGRSSYEQYF
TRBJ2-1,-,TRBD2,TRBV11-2,TGTGCCAGCAGTCAGCTAGCGGGTGGCGAGCAGTTCTTC,CASSQLAGGEQFF
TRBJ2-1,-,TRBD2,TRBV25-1,TGTGCCAGCAGCCTAGCGGGCCTATCGGGCCCGTTAAATGAGCAGTTCTTC,CASSLAGLSGPLNEQFF
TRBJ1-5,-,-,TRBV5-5,TGTGCCAGCAGCAAGACAACAGGGTCGAGCAATCAGCCCCAGCATTTT,CASSKTTGSSNQPQHF
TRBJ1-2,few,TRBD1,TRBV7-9,TGTGCCAGCAGCATACCGGACAGGGTTGGCTATGGCTACACCTTC,CASSIPDRVGYGYTF
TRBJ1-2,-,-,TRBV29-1,TGCAGCGTTGTTCCGGGAGACAGCTATGGCTACACCTTC,CSVVPGDSYGYTF
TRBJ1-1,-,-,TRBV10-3,TGTGCCATCAGTGACGGGACATCCAACACTGAAGCTTTCTTT,CAISDGTSNTEAFF
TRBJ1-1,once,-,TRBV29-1,TGCAGCGTGCAACACACAGGGACCGCTTTCTTT,CSVQHTGTAFF
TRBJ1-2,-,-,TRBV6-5,TGTGCCAGCAGTTACGGGCAGGCGCCCTATGGCTACACCTTC,CASSYGQAPYGYTF
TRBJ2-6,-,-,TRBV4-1,TGCGCCAGCAGCCCGACAGGGGCCAACGTCCTGACTTTC,CASSPTGANVLTF
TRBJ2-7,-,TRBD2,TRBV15,TGTGCCACCAGCAGGGCTAGCGGGGACTACGAGCAGTACTTC,CATSRASGDYEQYF